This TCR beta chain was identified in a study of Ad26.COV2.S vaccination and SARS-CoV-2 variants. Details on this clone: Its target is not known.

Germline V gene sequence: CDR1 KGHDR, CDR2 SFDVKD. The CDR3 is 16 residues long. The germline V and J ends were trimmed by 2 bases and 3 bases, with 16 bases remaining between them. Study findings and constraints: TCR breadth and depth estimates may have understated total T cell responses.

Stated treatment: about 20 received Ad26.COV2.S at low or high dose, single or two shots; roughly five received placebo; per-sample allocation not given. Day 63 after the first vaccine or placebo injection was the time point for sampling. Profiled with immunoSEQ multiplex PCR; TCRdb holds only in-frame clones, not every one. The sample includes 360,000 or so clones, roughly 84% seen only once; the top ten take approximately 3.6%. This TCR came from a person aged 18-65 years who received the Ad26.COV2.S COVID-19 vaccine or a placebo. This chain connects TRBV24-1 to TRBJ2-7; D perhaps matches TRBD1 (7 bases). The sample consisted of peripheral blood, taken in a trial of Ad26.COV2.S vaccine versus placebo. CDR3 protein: CATSDSGGTDYYEQYF. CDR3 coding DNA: TGTGCCACCAGTGATTCAGGGGGGACAGATTACTACGAGCAGTACTTC.